This record looks at one T cell receptor (beta chain) sequence and its context. Its target is unknown. The record originates from a study of T cell repertoires in cytomegalovirus infection. Turning to the study itself: CMV epitopes used comprised recently identified HLA-C-restricted ones and well-studied HLA-B-restricted ones. Based on public TCR beta signatures, there were indications of CMV infection and of a matching HLA type.

TCRdb used MiXCR to reprocess the reads, holding one entry per CDR3 protein. The table lists about half a million distinct CDR3 sequences, around 35% of them singletons. V was clipped by 5 bases and J by 8 bases; unmatched bases: 1. The CDR3 spans 13 residues. Looked up from germline, CDR1 is MDHEN and CDR2 is SYDVKM. The chain uses TRBV28 and TRBJ1-6; the match to TRBD1 covers 9 bases. The receptor was derived from a human donor in good health (CMV status not recorded). Some clones in this sample may be carry-over from other donors' samples. The source material was cultured PBMCs, sampled from culture after CMV antigen stimulation. CDR3 residues: CASSTGGDSPLHF. The DNA of the CDR3 is TGTGCCAGCAGTACAGGGGGCGATTCACCCCTCCACTTT.